The 29 T cell receptor beta chains presented below share a single source sample, sequenced in a study of T cell changes during pregnancy in multiple sclerosis. Assay: immunoSEQ multiplex PCR; the TCRdb copy retains only in-frame clones and omits some. The table lists 100,000 or so clones, approximately 90% of them singletons. Sequenced material: peripheral blood, taken in the second trimester of pregnancy. The receptors here all came from a female donor with multiple sclerosis, enrolled in a pregnancy study.

V and J are TRBV11-2 and TRBJ2-1; D might be TRBD2 (6 bases). The germline gives CDR1 SGHAT, CDR2 FQNNGV. The ends were cut back, 5 bases at V and 1 base at J, with 9 bases in the middle. The CDR3 extends over 14 amino acids. Here the CDR3 reads CASSPAGSYNEQFF. CDR3 nucleotides: TGTGCCAGCAGCCCGGCGGGATCCTACAATGAGCAGTTCTTC.

The chain couples TRBV7-6 to TRBJ2-7, with TRBD1 identical over 11 bases. CDR1 SGHVS and CDR2 FNYEAQ come from the germline V gene. The CDR3 runs to 15 residues. V trimming: 5 bases; J trimming: 5 bases; junction bases outside the gene matches: 8. The CDR3 bases are TGTGCCAGCAGCAGACCGGGACAGGGGGAGAACGAGCAGTACTTC. Translated: CASSRPGQGENEQYF. Together with reference TRBV7-6 and TRBJ2-7, the CDR3 gives the full variable domain: GAGVSQSPRYKVTKRGQDVALRCDPISGHVSLYWYRQALGQGPEFLTYFNYEAQQDKSGLPNDRFSAERPEGSISTLTIQRTEQRDSAMYRCASSRPGQGENEQYFGPGTRLTVT.

This clone was recorded once. V and J are TRBV28 and TRBJ1-2, with D unresolved. CDR1 and CDR2 from the germline V gene are MDHEN and SYDVKM. Trimming took 1 base from V and 10 from J, leaving 7 bases between them. The CDR3 is made up of 11 amino acids. CDR3 nucleotides: TGTGCCAGCAGTTTATTACAGTACTACACCTTC. It encodes CASSLLQYYTF.

The chain employs TRBV7-2 and TRBJ2-2; the D gene is possibly TRBD2 (5 bases). Germline V gene data show CDR1 as SGHTA and CDR2 as FQGNSA. Trimming took 5 bases from V and 6 from J, leaving 13 bases between them. The CDR3 runs 14 residues. This CDR3 reads CASSQSSEAGELFF. In nucleotides, the CDR3 is TGTGCCAGCAGCCAGAGTAGCGAAGCCGGGGAGCTGTTTTTT.

The V and J genes are TRBV19 and TRBJ1-5; tentatively, D is TRBD1 (6 bases). Germline V CDR1 and CDR2: LNHDA, SQIVND (reference sequence). The CDR3 covers 14 residues. V lost 6 bases and J 7 bases, leaving 16 bases between the germline ends. The DNA of the CDR3 is TGTGCCAGTAGACCCCAGGGGTCGGGCCAGCCCCAGCATTTT. Protein: CASRPQGSGQPQHF. Drawing the rest from reference TRBV19 and TRBJ1-5, the complete variable domain is DGGITQSPKYLFRKEGQNVTLSCEQNLNHDAMYWYRQDPGQGLRLIYYSQIVNDFQKGDIAEGYSVSREKKESFPLTVTSAQKNPTAFYLCASRPQGSGQPQHFGDGTRLSIL.

The chain carries TRBV30 and TRBJ1-4; D not certain. Germline V gene lookup returns CDR1 GTSNPN and CDR2 SVGIG (reference sequence). The CDR3 is made up of 12 amino acids. Trimming removed 3 bases from V and 1 base from J, with 3 bases in between. In nucleotides, the CDR3 is TGTGCCTGGAGCCAAACTAATGAAAAACTGTTTTTT. Residues: CAWSQTNEKLFF.

The chain is built from TRBV19 and TRBJ1-5; a possible D gene is TRBD1 (5 bases). V lost 5 bases to trimming and J lost 9 bases, with 17 bases between them. The CDR3 spans 14 residues. CDR1 LNHDA and CDR2 SQIVND come from the germline V gene (reference sequence). CDR3 residues: CASSRDSLKGPQHF. The CDR3 nucleotides read TGTGCCAGTAGTCGGGACTCCCTAAAAGGGCCCCAGCATTTT.

The rearrangement links TRBV29-1 to TRBJ1-4; the match to TRBD1 covers 11 bases. The CDR3 runs to 15 residues. From germline, CDR1 is SQVTM and CDR2 ANQGSEA. J was trimmed by 8 bases and V by 5 bases; bases with no gene match: 10. This CDR3 reads CSVYGLRDRGEKLFF. In DNA, the CDR3 is TGCAGCGTTTATGGACTGCGGGACAGGGGGGAAAAACTGTTTTTT.

The CDR3: CAWSVRTGKETQYF. CDR3 coding DNA: TGTGCCTGGAGTGTTAGGACAGGGAAAGAGACCCAGTACTTC. This chain links TRBV30 with TRBJ2-5; 8 positions agree with TRBD1. Germline V gene sequence: CDR1 GTSNPN, CDR2 SVGIG (reference sequence). With 0 bases clipped from V and 3 bases from J, the junction kept 3 bases outside the gene matches. The CDR3 loop spans 14 amino acids.

The rearrangement joins TRBV5-4 to TRBJ1-1, with unresolved D. This CDR3 has 14 amino acids. Trimming pared 4 bases from V and 5 bases from J, leaving 15 bases between. Germline CDR1 reads SGHNT; CDR2 reads YYREEE (reference sequence). CDR3 sequence (DNA): TGTGCCAGCAGCGCCGGCCAGGCCGGAACTGAAGCTTTCTTT. This translates into CASSAGQAGTEAFF.

This clone was found once. V usage is TRBV6-1 and J usage is TRBJ1-1; D gene uncertain. V lost 5 bases, J lost 2 bases, and 12 bases lay in between. The CDR3 extends over 14 amino acids. The germline CDR1 and CDR2 sequences are MNHNS and SASEGT. CDR3 sequence: CASSSRGSNTEAFF. The CDR3 coding sequence is TGTGCCAGCAGTTCCCGGGGTTCAAACACTGAAGCTTTCTTT.

This rearrangement joins TRBV2 to TRBJ1-2; D is perhaps TRBD1 (5 bases). The CDR3 loop spans 13 amino acids. The V gene lost 8 bases and the J gene lost 6 bases, with 16 bases spanning the gap. CDR1 SNHLY and CDR2 FYNNEI come from the germline V gene. The CDR3 DNA is TGTGCCAGCCCCCGGGGGGGATTGAATGGCTACACCTTC. Residues: CASPRGGLNGYTF.

This clone appeared a single time. This chain joins TRBV2 and TRBJ1-2; a possible D gene is TRBD1 (6 bases). Germline V CDR1 and CDR2: SNHLY, FYNNEI. Deletions cut 6 bases from V and 8 bases from J, with 16 bases between. The CDR3 has 13 amino acids. As DNA, the CDR3 is TGTGCCAGCAGCTCCAGACAGGATCAAGGCTACACCTTC. Translated, it gives CASSSRQDQGYTF. The variable domain in full, with the rest retrieved from reference TRBV2 and TRBJ1-2, is EPEVTQTPSHQVTQMGQEVILRCVPISNHLYFYWYRQILGQKVEFLVSFYNNEISEKSEIFDDQFSVERPDGSNFTLKIRSTKLEDSAMYFCASSSRQDQGYTFGSGTRLTVV.

The chain couples TRBV7-9 to TRBJ1-1; D remains unclear. The CDR3 has 11 amino acids. Germline V gives CDR1 SEHNR, CDR2 FQNEAQ (reference sequence). V was pared by 5 bases and J by 3 bases, with 4 bases between. CDR3 amino acids: CASSPDTEAFF. CDR3 DNA sequence: TGTGCCAGCAGCCCTGACACTGAAGCTTTCTTT. The whole variable domain, remainder taken from reference TRBV7-9 and TRBJ1-1, is DTGVSQNPRHKITKRGQNVTFRCDPISEHNRLYWYRQTLGQGPEFLTYFQNEAQLEKSRLLSDRFSAERPKGSFSTLEIQRTEQGDSAMYLCASSPDTEAFFGQGTRLTVV.

The chain couples TRBV5-1 to TRBJ1-1, with 9 bases lining up with TRBD1. The CDR3 sequence is 15 residues long. V was pared by 1 base and J by 3 bases, with 4 bases of the junction left unmatched. The germline CDR1 and CDR2 sequences are SGHRS and YFSETQ. CDR3 in amino acids: CASSLTGGQDTEAFF. CDR3 coding DNA: TGCGCCAGCAGCTTGACAGGGGGCCAGGACACTGAAGCTTTCTTT.

The chain's CDR3 is CASSQKRELGETQYF. CDR3 DNA sequence: TGTGCCAGCAGCCAGAAGCGGGAGTTAGGAGAGACCCAGTACTTC. The rearrangement joins TRBV7-6 to TRBJ2-5; 8 bases map to TRBD2. The CDR3 runs 15 residues. The germline V gene has CDR1 SGHVS and CDR2 FNYEAQ. V was clipped by 5 bases and J by 4 bases; unmatched bases: 9.

The rearrangement joins TRBV5-5 to TRBJ1-2, with D possibly matching TRBD1 (5 bases). CDR3 length: 15 amino acids. V shed 4 bases and J shed 2 bases, with 15 bases lying between them. CDR1 is SGHKS and CDR2 is YYEKEE in the germline V gene (reference sequence). CDR3 in DNA: TGTGCCAGCAGCCCCCCGCACAGGCCAAACTATGGCTACACCTTC. This encodes CASSPPHRPNYGYTF.

The chain links TRBV7-3 to TRBJ1-1, with D unclear. Deletions cut 1 base from V and 2 bases from J, with 5 bases between. This CDR3 contains 13 residues. Germline-derived CDR1 and CDR2 are SGHTA and FQGTGA. CDR3 in amino acids: CASSLNSNTEAFF. The CDR3 nucleotides are TGTGCCAGCAGCTTAAACAGCAACACTGAAGCTTTCTTT.

V and J are TRBV5-1 and TRBJ2-3; the D gene is possibly TRBD2 (6 bases). The V end was cut by 5 bases, the J end by 1 base, with 11 bases between. Germline values: CDR1 SGHRS, CDR2 YFSETQ. This CDR3 region has 14 residues. CDR3 DNA sequence: TGCGCCAGCAGTTGGGGACTCCGCACAGATACGCAGTATTTT. It yields the protein CASSWGLRTDTQYF.

This clone was recorded only once. The rearrangement uses TRBV9 and TRBJ2-5; TRBD2 matches at 13 bases. Looked up from germline, CDR1 is SGDLS and CDR2 is YYNGEE. The CDR3 runs 21 residues. V lost 1 base and J lost 4; bases outside the gene matches: 19. CDR3 in DNA: TGTGCCAGCAGCGTACCCTCGCGGACTAGCGGGAGCCAGGGGGAGGGAGAGACCCAGTACTTC. Protein sequence: CASSVPSRTSGSQGEGETQYF. The full variable domain, completed using reference TRBV9 and TRBJ2-5, is DSGVTQTPKHLITATGQRVTLRCSPRSGDLSVYWYQQSLDQGLQFLIQYYNGEERAKGNILERFSAQQFPDLHSELNLSSLELGDSALYFCASSVPSRTSGSQGEGETQYFGPGTRLLVL.

This sequence joins TRBV11-2 and TRBJ1-5, with a weak D call TRBD1 (5 bases). The CDR3 contains 14 residues. Germline values: CDR1 SGHAT, CDR2 FQNNGV. Deletions cut 2 bases from V and 4 bases from J, with 9 bases between. CDR3 in DNA: TGTGCCAGCAGCTTACAGGGTAATAATCAGCCCCAGCATTTT. Translated: CASSLQGNNQPQHF.

This chain links TRBV11-1 with TRBJ2-5; possible D gene TRBD1, 6 bases. The CDR3 is made up of 17 amino acids. V was trimmed by 5 bases and J by 1 base, leaving 20 bases between them. Germline V gene data show CDR1 as SGHAT and CDR2 as FQDESV (reference sequence). For the CDR3, the DNA is TGTGCCAGCAGCCCGGGGTCAGGGGCAGATATCCAAGAGACCCAGTACTTC. Translating it yields CASSPGSGADIQETQYF. The full variable domain, completed using reference TRBV11-1 and TRBJ2-5, is EAEVAQSPRYKITEKSQAVAFWCDPISGHATLYWYRQILGQGPELLVQFQDESVVDDSQLPKDRFSAERLKGVDSTLKIQPAELGDSAMYLCASSPGSGADIQETQYFGPGTRLLVL.

This rearrangement joins TRBV18 to TRBJ2-1; D call uncertain. The CDR3 is 15 amino acids. Per the germline V gene, CDR1 is KGHSH and CDR2 is LQKENI. The V end was cut by 1 base, the J end by 2 bases, with 9 bases between. As DNA, the CDR3 is TGTGCCAGCTCACCACTAACGGGTACCTACAATGAGCAGTTCTTC. Its protein product is CASSPLTGTYNEQFF. The entire variable domain, with the rest obtained from reference TRBV18 and TRBJ2-1, is as follows: NAGVMQNPRHLVRRRGQEARLRCSPMKGHSHVYWYRQLPEEGLKFMVYLQKENIIDESGMPKERFSAEFPKEGPSILRIQQVVRGDSAAYFCASSPLTGTYNEQFFGPGTRLTVL.

The chain carries TRBV2 and TRBJ1-4; TRBD1 agrees at 10 bases. Germline CDR1 SNHLY, CDR2 FYNNEI. There are 14 residues in the CDR3. V gave up 5 bases and J gave up 4 bases; unmatched junction bases: 1. The CDR3 nucleotides read TGTGCCAGCAGTCGGGACAGGGGTAATGAAAAACTGTTTTTT. As protein: CASSRDRGNEKLFF.

This chain links TRBV9 with TRBJ2-3; 11 bases are shared with TRBD1. The J segment lost 1 base and the V segment lost 4 bases, leaving 11 bases of the junction unmatched. CDR3 size: 18 residues. CDR1 and CDR2 (germline): SGDLS, YYNGEE. The CDR3 DNA follows: TGTGCCAGCAGCCCTCGCAGGGGACAGGGGGAGGGCACAGATACGCAGTATTTT. It translates to CASSPRRGQGEGTDTQYF.

V usage is TRBV29-1 and J usage is TRBJ1-3; D possibly corresponds to TRBD1 (5 bases). CDR1 SQVTM and CDR2 ANQGSEA come from the germline V gene. The CDR3 has 14 residues. V gave up 5 bases and J gave up 0 bases, with 11 bases separating them. CDR3 amino acids: CSVLTGRSGNTIYF. The CDR3 DNA follows: TGCAGCGTTCTTACAGGACGCTCTGGAAACACCATATATTTT.

This chain connects TRBV30 to TRBJ1-4, with TRBD1 as a possible D gene (6 bases). Trimming left V 2 bases short and J 8 bases short, with 15 bases between. The germline V gene encodes CDR1 GTSNPN and CDR2 SVGIG (reference sequence). The CDR3 contains 14 residues. CDR3 amino acids: CAWSLLGGPEKLFF. The CDR3 DNA follows: TGTGCCTGGAGTTTGCTCGGGGGGCCGGAAAAACTGTTTTTT.

This chain uses TRBV7-6 with TRBJ2-7; 8 bases are shared with TRBD1. The trim removed 6 bases at V and 4 bases at J, leaving 14 bases unmatched. The CDR3 contains 16 residues. CDR1 is SGHVS and CDR2 is FNYEAQ in the germline V gene. DNA of the CDR3: TGTGCCAGCAGTTTAACCCCGGTCGGGACAGGATACGAGCAGTACTTC. Its translation is CASSLTPVGTGYEQYF.

There are a few counts of this clone. This sequence joins TRBV10-1 and TRBJ1-5; possibly TRBD1 for D (5 bases). V lost 0 bases, J lost 7 bases, and 7 bases lay in between. The CDR3 contains 13 residues. Germline V gene data show CDR1 as WNHNN and CDR2 as SYGVQD (reference sequence). The CDR3 nucleotides read TGCGCCAGCAGTGAGTCCGGGGGGCAGCCCCAGCATTTT. Translation gives CASSESGGQPQHF.